What follows are 6 T cell receptor beta chains derived from one specimen sequenced in a study of blood T cells in healthy people across ages. Then a second PCR, running about 6 to 12 cycles, was carried out with a sample-barcoded 5' primer and a J-beta primer mix. MiXCR, applied by TCRdb to the 5' RACE reads, yields one record per CDR3 protein. This table holds about 1,600,000 distinct CDR3 sequences, around two fifths found once. Sequenced sample: blood. These receptors were taken from a woman aged 18-29 years in good health.

The sample holds many counts of this clonotype. The rearrangement links TRBV4-1 to TRBJ2-3; D not resolved. The CDR3 is 15 amino acids. V shed 1 base and J shed 1 base, with 9 bases lying between them. The germline V gene has CDR1 MGHRA and CDR2 YSYEKL. This chain's CDR3 is CASSQGPKRTDTQYF. The CDR3 DNA reads TGCGCCAGCAGCCAAGGGCCGAAGCGCACAGATACGCAGTATTTT.

The rearrangement links TRBV9 to TRBJ2-5; D might be TRBD1 (5 bases). Germline assignment: CDR1 SGDLS and CDR2 YYNGEE. V was clipped by 5 bases and J by 0 bases, with 8 bases between them. The length of the CDR3 is 13 residues. The chain's CDR3 is CASSGAYQETQYF. In DNA form, the CDR3 reads TGTGCCAGCAGTGGGGCTTACCAAGAGACCCAGTACTTC.

The rearrangement joins TRBV25-1 to TRBJ1-1; D ambiguous. V lost 1 base, J lost 1 base, and 13 bases lay in between. Germline values: CDR1 MGHDK, CDR2 SYGVNS. The CDR3 consists of 16 residues. The CDR3 sequence: CASSELKGRTNTEAFF. The CDR3 nucleotides read TGTGCCAGCAGTGAATTAAAGGGCCGGACGAACACTGAAGCTTTCTTT.

This chain uses TRBV2 with TRBJ2-3; TRBD1 is a possible D gene (6 bases). The CDR3 sequence is 15 residues long. V gave up 1 base and J gave up 6 bases, with 14 bases separating them. The germline V gene has CDR1 SNHLY and CDR2 FYNNEI. Written as DNA, the CDR3 is TGTGCCAGCAGTGAAGGGTGGACAGAGGGGGATACGCAGTATTTT. Translating gives CASSEGWTEGDTQYF.

In this sample, this clonotype turned up a few times. This sequence joins TRBV7-9 and TRBJ2-6, with D perhaps matching TRBD1 or TRBD2 (5 bases each). The CDR3 extends over 17 amino acids. Trimming took 10 bases from V and 0 from J, leaving 19 bases between them. Germline CDR1 and CDR2: SEHNR and FQNEAQ (reference sequence). CDR3 in amino acids: CAIRTGTVHSGANVLTF. For the CDR3, the DNA is TGTGCCATTCGGACCGGGACGGTCCACTCTGGGGCCAACGTCCTGACTTTC. Full variable domain (remainder filled in from reference TRBV7-9 and TRBJ2-6): DTGVSQNPRHKITKRGQNVTFRCDPISEHNRLYWYRQTLGQGPEFLTYFQNEAQLEKSRLLSDRFSAERPKGSFSTLEIQRTEQGDSAMYLCAIRTGTVHSGANVLTFGAGSRLTVL.

The V gene is TRBV20-1, the J gene TRBJ1-2, with D tentatively TRBD1 (5 bases). Trimming removed 5 bases at V and 8 bases at J, with 21 bases between. Germline values: CDR1 DFQATT, CDR2 SNEGSKA (reference sequence). This CDR3 is built from 14 residues. This CDR3 reads CSASGTGAATGYTF. CDR3 in DNA: TGCAGTGCTTCCGGAACCGGGGCCGCTACGGGCTACACCTTC.